This entry describes one T cell receptor beta chain. Its specificity is not known. The CDR3 sequence is 13 residues long. Trimming stripped 0 bases from V and 3 bases from J, with 7 bases between. The germline CDR1 and CDR2 sequences are SGHKS and YYEKEE (reference sequence). The repertoire was sequenced with immunoSEQ multiplex PCR; TCRdb's copy has only in-frame clones and lacks some. The table has about 45,000 clones, around 80% seen once. Excluded were patients having autoimmune disease history or systemic immunosuppression. The sample originates from a study of OX40 agonist ivuxolimab in advanced cancers. Study-wide context: The dose-escalation cohort was approximately 85% male, with a mean age of approximately 62 years, ranging roughly 20 to 90.

Whole-study findings and limits: CD4+ and CD8+ blood T cells expanded clonally by week 6 at 0.1 to 3.0 mg/kg. The mean number of expanded clones was higher in CD8+ T cells than in CD4+.

The sequence came from an adult with an advanced solid tumor such as melanoma, head and neck, liver or kidney cancer. The sequencing here drew on CD4+ or CD8+ T cells sorted from blood, taken in a trial of the OX40 agonist ivuxolimab. The chain has TRBV5-5 and TRBJ2-7, with D unresolved. The DNA of the CDR3 is TGTGCCAGCAGCTTGGGCAGAAACTACGAGCAGTACTTC. Amino acids: CASSLGRNYEQYF.